These 19 T cell receptor beta chains were all obtained from the same sample, sequenced in a study of Ad26.COV2.S vaccination and SARS-CoV-2 variants. This sample's treatment: about 20 received Ad26.COV2.S at low or high dose, single or two shots; 5 received placebo; per-sample allocation not given. Day 63 after the first vaccine or placebo injection was the time point for sampling. Clones were sequenced by immunoSEQ multiplex PCR, and TCRdb holds only the in-frame ones, with some missing. The table records approximately 420,000 clones, 70% to 90% of them present only once. The source material was peripheral blood, sampled in a trial of Ad26.COV2.S vaccine versus placebo. The receptors were gathered from a person between 18 and 60 years old who received the Ad26.COV2.S COVID-19 vaccine or a placebo.

V is TRBV6-5 and J is TRBJ1-2; 7 positions agree with TRBD1. In germline, CDR1 is MNHEY, CDR2 SVGAGI. The CDR3 has 15 amino acids. The V and J ends lost 6 bases and 2 bases, in that order; junction bases with no gene match: 9. CDR3 protein: CASSVYRGSNYGYTF. The CDR3 DNA is TGTGCCAGCAGCGTATACAGGGGATCAAACTATGGCTACACCTTC.

This clone was seen only once. The V and J genes are TRBV18 and TRBJ2-3; unclear D gene. The germline gives CDR1 KGHSH, CDR2 LQKENI. The CDR3 has 14 residues. The ends were cut back, 3 bases at V and 0 bases at J, with 7 bases in the middle. CDR3 DNA sequence: TGTGCCAGCTCACCCCCAGGTAGCACAGATACGCAGTATTTT. Its protein product is CASSPPGSTDTQYF.

The chain joins TRBV12-3 or TRBV12-4 to TRBJ1-2; unclear D gene. The V and J ends lost 1 base and 4 bases respectively, with 7 bases between them. The CDR3 spans 13 residues. DNA of the CDR3: TGTGCCAGCAGTTTAGGCAGGATCTATGGCTACACCTTC. Translating gives CASSLGRIYGYTF.

The chain links TRBV6-5 to TRBJ2-7; unclear D gene. This CDR3 spans 14 amino acids. From germline, CDR1 is MNHEY and CDR2 SVGAGI. V was pared by 0 bases and J by 5 bases, with 11 bases between. DNA for the CDR3: TGTGCCAGCAGTTACTCGGCCTACAGAGACGAGCAGTACTTC. Translation: CASSYSAYRDEQYF.

The V gene is TRBV5-4, the J gene TRBJ1-2, with a weak D call TRBD1 (5 bases). Trimming cost V 1 base and J 4 bases, with 14 bases left between them. The CDR3 has 15 amino acids. Germline V gives CDR1 SGHNT, CDR2 YYREEE (reference sequence). DNA of the CDR3: TGTGCCAGCAGCTTGCGTCAGACAGCTACCTATGGCTACACCTTC. Translating gives CASSLRQTATYGYTF.

The chain couples TRBV4-1 to TRBJ1-2; D gene unclear. The CDR3 is made up of 15 amino acids. The V and J ends lost 0 bases and 3 bases respectively, with 11 bases between them. Germline values: CDR1 MGHRA, CDR2 YSYEKL. CDR3 nucleotide sequence: TGCGCCAGCAGCCAAGATGAACGAACGGACTATGGCTACACCTTC. It specifies CASSQDERTDYGYTF.

The chain has TRBV7-8 and TRBJ2-3; 13 bases fit TRBD2. There are 16 residues in the CDR3. Germline V lookup: CDR1 SGHVS, CDR2 FQNEAQ. The V gene end was trimmed by 5 bases and the J gene end by 1 base; junction bases not matched to a gene: 3. CDR3 bases: TGTGCCAGCAGCCCCGGGACTAGCGGGGGCACAGATACGCAGTATTTT. Amino acid sequence: CASSPGTSGGTDTQYF.

The CDR3 DNA reads TGTGCCAGCAGCTCCACAGGGATCTATGGCTACACCTTC. Translating it yields CASSSTGIYGYTF. The chain links TRBV7-9 to TRBJ1-2; maybe TRBD1 (6 bases). V dropped 4 bases and J dropped 4 bases, with 10 bases sitting between them. The CDR3 spans 13 residues. In germline, CDR1 is SEHNR, CDR2 FQNEAQ (reference sequence). Filled out from reference TRBV7-9 and TRBJ1-2, the complete variable domain reads DTGVSQNPRHKITKRGQNVTFRCDPISEHNRLYWYRQTLGQGPEFLTYFQNEAQLEKSRLLSDRFSAERPKGSFSTLEIQRTEQGDSAMYLCASSSTGIYGYTFGSGTRLTVV.

The genes are TRBV19 and TRBJ2-5; 9 nucleotides agree with TRBD2. V lost 3 bases and J lost 2; bases outside the gene matches: 10. The CDR3 extends over 17 amino acids. Germline V gene sequence: CDR1 LNHDA, CDR2 SQIVND (reference sequence). The CDR3 loop is CASSILAGGPSQETQYF. DNA of the CDR3: TGTGCCAGTAGTATCCTCGCGGGGGGGCCGTCGCAAGAGACCCAGTACTTC. The variable domain in full, with the rest retrieved from reference TRBV19 and TRBJ2-5, is DGGITQSPKYLFRKEGQNVTLSCEQNLNHDAMYWYRQDPGQGLRLIYYSQIVNDFQKGDIAEGYSVSREKKESFPLTVTSAQKNPTAFYLCASSILAGGPSQETQYFGPGTRLLVL.

The CDR3 DNA reads as TGTGCCACCAGCCCAGACCGATCGATTGCTGAAGCTTTCTTT. Residues: CATSPDRSIAEAFF. This rearrangement joins TRBV15 to TRBJ1-1; D not certain. Germline lookup yields CDR1 LNHNV and CDR2 YYDKDF (reference sequence). This CDR3 comprises 14 residues. The ends were cut back, 5 bases at V and 6 bases at J, with 16 bases in the middle.

The chain carries TRBV7-8 and TRBJ1-2; 9 positions match TRBD1. This CDR3 spans 15 amino acids. Germline V CDR1 and CDR2: SGHVS, FQNEAQ. Unmatched junction bases numbered 12, after V lost 6 bases and J lost 7 bases. The CDR3 spells CASRGIQGAGGGYTF. CDR3 DNA: TGTGCCAGCAGGGGTATACAGGGGGCGGGAGGTGGCTACACCTTC.

V usage is TRBV18 and J usage is TRBJ1-6, with 8 bases matching TRBD1. Germline trimming cut 5 bases from V and 9 bases from J; bases unmatched to any gene: 6. CDR1 is KGHSH and CDR2 is LQKENI in the germline V gene. CDR3 length: 14 residues. This chain's CDR3 is CASSAGQDRSPLHF. CDR3 sequence (DNA): TGTGCCAGCTCAGCGGGACAGGACCGTTCACCCCTCCACTTT.

The rearrangement joins TRBV7-9 to TRBJ2-5; a possible D gene is TRBD1 (5 bases). This CDR3 comprises 14 residues. Between the trimmed V and J ends, which lost 3 bases and 2 bases, there was a span of 10 bases. Germline CDR1 and CDR2: SEHNR and FQNEAQ (reference sequence). In nucleotides, the CDR3 is TGTGCCAGCAGCTTGATGGGGCGACAAGAGACCCAGTACTTC. Its protein product is CASSLMGRQETQYF.

The V and J genes are TRBV11-2 and TRBJ1-3; D is unclear. V gave up 4 bases and J gave up 2 bases, with 9 bases separating them. Germline CDR1 and CDR2: SGHAT and FQNNGV. This CDR3 has 14 amino acids. CDR3 residues: CASSSFGPGNTIYF. The CDR3 coding sequence is TGTGCCAGCAGCTCCTTTGGGCCTGGAAACACCATATATTTT.

The chain recombines TRBV2 with TRBJ2-2, with TRBD2 matching over 10 bases. The junction had 14 bases not matched to a gene; V was cut back by 10 bases and J by 6 bases. This CDR3 has 16 residues. Germline V gene sequence: CDR1 SNHLY, CDR2 FYNNEI. DNA of the CDR3: TGTGCCACCGGACAAGGGTCAGCGGGGGGGCCCGGGGAGCTGTTTTTT. Amino acids: CATGQGSAGGPGELFF.

This clone was recorded a few times. The rearrangement uses TRBV4-2 and TRBJ2-3; either TRBD1 or TRBD2 may supply D (5 bases each). V was shortened by 3 bases and J by 1 base, with 11 bases between the two germline ends. The CDR3 has 15 residues. CDR1 LGHNA and CDR2 YNFKEQ come from the germline V gene. The CDR3 nucleotides are TGTGCCAGCAGCCAGGCCCGAGGGGGCACAGATACGCAGTATTTT. Residues: CASSQARGGTDTQYF.

Note on this clone: At one end the junction does not follow the germline gene, possibly because of a read error. The chain combines TRBV7-7 with TRBJ2-2; weak D call: TRBD2 (6 bases). The CDR3 spans 17 residues. In germline, CDR1 is SSHAT, CDR2 FNYEAQ (reference sequence). The CDR3 DNA follows: TGTGCTAGCAGCTTAGAGACCAAAGCGGGGAACACCGGGGAGCTGTTTTTT. Its protein is CASSLETKAGNTGELFF.

This clone was counted once. The J gene is TRBJ2-7, the V gene TRBV7-9; no clear D. Per germline, CDR1 SEHNR and CDR2 FQNEAQ (reference sequence). Trimming took off 5 bases at V and 5 bases at J, with 10 bases between the two ends. The CDR3 runs 12 residues. The CDR3 here is CASSPEKDEQYF. CDR3 sequence (DNA): TGTGCCAGCAGCCCTGAGAAGGACGAGCAGTACTTC.

V is TRBV2 and J is TRBJ2-5; the match to TRBD1 covers 7 bases. Germline V lookup: CDR1 SNHLY, CDR2 FYNNEI. Trimming cost V 5 bases and J 4 bases; bases outside gene matches: 7. This CDR3 has 14 amino acids. In DNA, the CDR3 is TGTGCCAGCAGTCCCCTGACAGGGCCAGAGACCCAGTACTTC. This gives the protein CASSPLTGPETQYF.